The clone carrying this T cell receptor beta chain was counted between two and nine times. Its target is not known. Those with hyperthyroidism were 18 to 65 years old, newly diagnosed, and ill for under 2 months. The data originate from a study of T cells in Graves' hyperthyroidism and ophthalmopathy. Across the whole study: Prior to any treatment, at the point of initial diagnosis, peripheral blood was collected. General study points: In the blood, most expanded thyroid clonotypes above 0.001 appeared as well. Ophthalmopathy, which appeared later, was predicted by the model a median around 6 months before onset.

The CDR3 extends over 19 amino acids. Germline V gives CDR1 LGHNA, CDR2 YSLEER. With V trimmed by 0 bases and J by 5 bases, 13 bases remained unmatched. RNA transcripts were the template for amplifying TCR beta CDR3 regions. A set of HTBI primers served as the primers for a first-round RT-PCR of the TCR CDR3. TCRdb reanalysed the multiplex PCR reads using MiXCR and keeps one entry per CDR3 protein. The sample lists more than 600,000 distinct CDR3 sequences; roughly 15% were seen once. The sequencing sample was made of blood. This sequence was found in a man in his late teens or twenties with Graves' hyperthyroidism. The rearrangement links TRBV4-3 to TRBJ2-5; the match to TRBD2 covers 12 bases. The CDR3 loop is CASSQETSGSYVRGETQYF. As DNA, the CDR3 is TGCGCCAGCAGCCAAGAGACTAGCGGGAGTTACGTACGTGGGGAGACCCAGTACTTC.